The 27 T cell receptor beta chains below come from one sample, sequenced in a study of blood T cell repertoires in COVID-19. Sequencing was performed with immunoSEQ multiplex PCR; in TCRdb, only in-frame clones are kept and a portion is missing. Of about 140,000 clones listed, 60% to 80% are singletons. Sequencing input: peripheral blood. Receptors were obtained from a man between 60 and 75 years old who had recovered from COVID-19.

The J gene is TRBJ2-7, the V gene TRBV5-1, with D hard to call. Germline CDR1 SGHRS, CDR2 YFSETQ. V was clipped by 0 bases and J by 3 bases, with 13 bases between them. This CDR3 region has 15 residues. CDR3 in DNA: TGCGCCAGCAGCTTGGAGGCGGATCCCCGCTACGAGCAGTACTTC. As protein: CASSLEADPRYEQYF.

V is TRBV11-3 and J is TRBJ2-7, with TRBD2 as a possible D gene (5 bases). Germline V lookup: CDR1 SGHNT, CDR2 YENEEA. CDR3 length: 17 amino acids. Trimming left V 6 bases short and J 3 bases short, with 24 bases between. The DNA for the CDR3 is TGTGCCAGCAGTCGAGACACTAGTCTCCACCGCCGCTACGAGCAGTACTTC. It encodes CASSRDTSLHRRYEQYF.

The genes are TRBV4-1 and TRBJ1-3; TRBD1 might be the D (6 bases). This CDR3 is built from 17 residues. Germline V gene sequence: CDR1 MGHRA, CDR2 YSYEKL. V was cut by 5 bases and J by 0 bases, with 17 bases left in between. This chain's CDR3 is CASSSTGTKFSGNTIYF. The CDR3 region has the DNA TGCGCCAGCAGCTCTACTGGGACAAAATTCTCTGGAAACACCATATATTTT.

The genes are TRBV14 and TRBJ2-2, with a weak D call TRBD2 (6 bases). Germline assignment: CDR1 SGHDN and CDR2 FVKESK. The V and J ends lost 4 bases and 7 bases respectively, with 16 bases between them. CDR3 length: 15 residues. The CDR3 DNA sequence: TGTGCCAGCAGCCGCCAGAGGAGGGGAGGCGGGGAGCTGTTTTTT. Protein sequence: CASSRQRRGGGELFF. The entire variable domain, with the rest obtained from reference TRBV14 and TRBJ2-2, is as follows: EAGVTQFPSHSVIEKGQTVTLRCDPISGHDNLYWYRRVMGKEIKFLLHFVKESKQDESGMPNNRFLAERTGGTYSTLKVQPAELEDSGVYFCASSRQRRGGGELFFGEGSRLTVL.

This clone has only one observation. J is TRBJ1-1 and V is TRBV27; D uncertain. Germline values: CDR1 MNHEY, CDR2 SMNVEV (reference sequence). Trimming pared 0 bases from V and 0 bases from J, leaving 2 bases between. The CDR3 has 13 amino acids. The CDR3 DNA is TGTGCCAGCAGTTTATCTATGAACACTGAAGCTTTCTTT. Residues: CASSLSMNTEAFF.

In this sample, this clone turned up many times. V and J are TRBV19 and TRBJ1-5, with D perhaps TRBD1 (5 bases). The CDR3 sequence is 15 residues long. The ends were cut back, 5 bases at V and 6 bases at J, with 17 bases in the middle. Germline CDR1 is LNHDA and CDR2 is SQIVND (reference sequence). DNA of the CDR3: TGTGCCAGTAGTGCTTCAACAGGCCCCAGTCAGCCCCAGCATTTT. This sequence encodes CASSASTGPSQPQHF.

There are a few counts of this clone. Other nucleotide sequences from this sample produce the same CDR3. The chain couples TRBV5-6 to TRBJ2-2, with D possibly TRBD1 on 5 matching bases. Germline loops: CDR1 SGHDT, CDR2 YYEEEE. Trimming removed 0 bases at V and 0 bases at J, with 6 bases between. CDR3 length: 15 amino acids. CDR3 residues: CASSLGGTNTGELFF. CDR3 nucleotide sequence: TGTGCCAGCAGCTTGGGGGGCACGAACACCGGGGAGCTGTTTTTT. The full variable domain, with the rest looked up from reference TRBV5-6 and TRBJ2-2, is DAGVTQSPTHLIKTRGQQVTLRCSPKSGHDTVSWYQQALGQGPQFIFQYYEEEERQRGNFPDRFSGHQFPNYSSELNVNALLLGDSALYLCASSLGGTNTGELFFGEGSRLTVL.

This chain uses TRBV9 with TRBJ2-5; 8 bases fit TRBD2. The CDR3 is 14 residues long. J gave up 2 bases and V 0 bases, and 0 bases lay outside the gene matches. The germline V gene has CDR1 SGDLS and CDR2 YYNGEE. The CDR3 sequence: CASSVAGGQETQYF. CDR3 DNA: TGTGCCAGCAGCGTAGCGGGGGGGCAAGAGACCCAGTACTTC.

In DNA form, the CDR3 reads TGTGCCAGCGGAGGAGCGGGGGGGCGAGAGACCCAGTACTTC. It translates to CASGGAGGRETQYF. V gene TRBV28 combines with J gene TRBJ2-5; TRBD2 agrees at 10 bases. With V trimmed by 8 bases and J by 4 bases, 7 bases remained unmatched. Germline V gives CDR1 MDHEN, CDR2 SYDVKM. The CDR3 covers 14 residues.

This sequence joins TRBV9 and TRBJ2-5, with a tentative D call TRBD2 (5 bases). The CDR3 totals 14 residues. The V end was cut by 0 bases, the J end by 5 bases, with 11 bases between. Germline CDR1 is SGDLS and CDR2 is YYNGEE. Written as DNA, the CDR3 is TGTGCCAGCAGCGTAGGTGGGGAGTGGGAGACCCAGTACTTC. It specifies CASSVGGEWETQYF.

This clone was seen only a few times. CDR3 DNA: TGTGCCAGCAGCTCCGACAGGGCCTCTGGGGCCAACGTCCTGACTTTC. This gives the protein CASSSDRASGANVLTF. J is TRBJ2-6 and V is TRBV5-5; TRBD1 matches at 7 bases. This CDR3 is 16 amino acids long. Losses at the gene ends were 3 bases for V and 0 bases for J; bases not matched to a gene: 3. Germline V CDR1 and CDR2: SGHKS, YYEKEE (reference sequence).

This clone was observed a single time. CDR3 loop: CASSLGATGETQYF. The CDR3 coding sequence is TGTGCCAGCAGTTTAGGAGCGACAGGGGAGACCCAGTACTTC. The chain couples TRBV28 to TRBJ2-5, with 7 bases identical to TRBD1. The length of the CDR3 is 14 residues. CDR1 is MDHEN, CDR2 SYDVKM, per germline. After removal of 2 bases from V and 5 bases from J, the junction contained 5 bases not matched to a gene.

CDR3 sequence reads: CASSVLPGKDEQYF. In nucleotides, the CDR3 is TGTGCCAGCAGCGTCCTGCCGGGGAAGGACGAGCAGTACTTC. The chain recombines TRBV5-5 with TRBJ2-7; the D gene is possibly TRBD2 (5 bases). V lost 4 bases and J 5 bases, leaving 16 bases between the germline ends. Germline CDR1 SGHKS, CDR2 YYEKEE (reference sequence). The CDR3 has 14 residues.

The gene calls are TRBV4-1 and TRBJ1-5; D is unresolved. This CDR3 has 13 residues. Germline V CDR1 and CDR2: MGHRA, YSYEKL. V gave up 0 bases and J gave up 6 bases, with 6 bases separating them. CDR3 DNA sequence: TGCGCCAGCAGCCAAGAATCTTTTCAGCCCCAGCATTTT. It translates to CASSQESFQPQHF.

This chain connects TRBV5-1 to TRBJ2-2, with D possibly matching TRBD1 (5 bases). The germline V and J ends were trimmed by 4 bases and 3 bases, with 13 bases remaining between them. This CDR3 comprises 15 residues. Germline CDR1 and CDR2: SGHRS and YFSETQ. As DNA, the CDR3 is TGCGCCAGCAGCATAGACAGACCCGACACCGGGGAGCTGTTTTTT. Amino acids: CASSIDRPDTGELFF.

This clone was picked up one time. The rearrangement links TRBV6-5 to TRBJ2-7; perhaps TRBD2 as D (5 bases). In germline, CDR1 is MNHEY, CDR2 SVGAGI. CDR3 size: 15 residues. Trimming cost V 7 bases and J 3 bases, with 19 bases left between them. CDR3 in DNA: TGTGCCAGCACTAGATTCGAGGGCATGAACTACGAGCAGTACTTC. It translates to CASTRFEGMNYEQYF.

This chain connects TRBV4-2 to TRBJ1-3; TRBD1 aligns across 8 bases. CDR1 is LGHNA and CDR2 is YNFKEQ in the germline V gene. CDR3 size: 15 residues. V dropped 3 bases and J dropped 1; count of bases not matched to a gene: 2. The CDR3 sequence is CASSQDRVSGNTIYF. The CDR3, as DNA: TGTGCCAGCAGCCAGGACAGGGTGTCTGGAAACACCATATATTTT.

The genes are TRBV9 and TRBJ1-2, with D possibly matching TRBD1 (5 bases). V lost 0 bases and J lost 1, with 7 bases in between. Per the germline V gene, CDR1 is SGDLS and CDR2 is YYNGEE. The CDR3 has 14 amino acids. CDR3 DNA sequence: TGTGCCAGCAGCGTAGGGACATTTAACTATGGCTACACCTTC. The encoded protein is CASSVGTFNYGYTF. Variable domain in full (rest from reference TRBV9 and TRBJ1-2): DSGVTQTPKHLITATGQRVTLRCSPRSGDLSVYWYQQSLDQGLQFLIQYYNGEERAKGNILERFSAQQFPDLHSELNLSSLELGDSALYFCASSVGTFNYGYTFGSGTRLTVV.

The CDR3 protein is CAISGGGRTSGSRSYNEQFF. For the CDR3, the DNA is TGTGCCATCAGCGGGGGTGGGCGGACTAGCGGGAGCAGGTCCTACAATGAGCAGTTCTTC. This chain connects TRBV10-3 to TRBJ2-1; 13 bases are a match to TRBD2. Trimming at V came to 6 bases and at J to 1 base, leaving 15 bases not matched to a gene. Germline CDR1 and CDR2: ENHRY and SYGVKD. The CDR3 consists of 20 residues.

The rearrangement joins TRBV6-2 or TRBV6-3 to TRBJ2-3, with TRBD2 identical over 7 bases. Looked up from germline, CDR1 is MNHEY and CDR2 is SVGEGT. This CDR3 region has 16 residues. V shed 0 bases and J 6 bases; nucleotides not matched to a gene: 9. CDR3 residues: CASSYSRTRGTDTQYF. CDR3 sequence (DNA): TGTGCCAGCAGTTACTCGCGGACTAGAGGAACGGATACGCAGTATTTT.

The chain recombines TRBV4-3 with TRBJ2-7, with D hard to call. V was pared by 4 bases and J by 3 bases, with 10 bases between. CDR3 size: 13 residues. Germline V CDR1 and CDR2: LGHNA, YSLEER. CDR3 amino acids: CASSPTTYYEQYF. Here the CDR3 DNA reads TGCGCCAGCAGCCCCACCACCTACTACGAGCAGTACTTC.

This clone appeared once. The genes are TRBV7-2 and TRBJ2-3; D not resolved. The CDR3 has 12 amino acids. The V end was cut by 0 bases, the J end by 8 bases, with 6 bases between. The germline CDR1 and CDR2 sequences are SGHTA and FQGNSA. The CDR3 bases are TGTGCCAGCAGCTTAGCAGCCCGTACGCAGTATTTT. Its protein product is CASSLAARTQYF.

The chain combines TRBV6-2 or TRBV6-3 with TRBJ2-1, with TRBD2 matching 7 bases. Germline trimming cut 6 bases from V and 9 bases from J; bases unmatched to any gene: 5. This CDR3 contains 12 residues. Germline V lookup: CDR1 MNHEY, CDR2 SVGEGT. The CDR3 protein is CASSPWGGEQFF. The CDR3 DNA sequence: TGTGCCAGCAGCCCCTGGGGGGGTGAGCAGTTCTTC.

A remark on this clone: The junction departs from the called germline gene at one end, perhaps through a read error. The chain uses TRBV7-7 and TRBJ2-3, with 7 bases lining up with TRBD2. The length of the CDR3 is 16 residues. CDR1 is SSHAT and CDR2 is FNYEAQ in the germline V gene (reference sequence). The CDR3, as DNA: TGTGCTAGCAGCGCCTTGGGTGGGAGGGCAACAGATACGCAGTATTTT. Amino acids: CASSALGGRATDTQYF. Complete variable domain (other parts from reference TRBV7-7 and TRBJ2-3): GAGVSQSPRYKVTKRGQDVTLRCDPISSHATLYWYQQALGQGPEFLTYFNYEAQPDKSGLPSDRFSAERPEGSISTLTIQRTEQRDSAMYRCASSALGGRATDTQYFGPGTRLTVL.

The chain is built from TRBV9 and TRBJ2-3; 10 nucleotides match TRBD2. J gave up 4 bases and V 4 bases, and 9 bases lay outside the gene matches. Per germline, CDR1 SGDLS and CDR2 YYNGEE. The CDR3 runs to 16 residues. This chain's CDR3 is CASSLSGRAGADTQYF. DNA of the CDR3: TGTGCCAGCAGCCTCAGCGGGAGGGCCGGGGCAGATACGCAGTATTTT.

This clone was seen just once. The rearrangement uses TRBV30 and TRBJ2-7; D possibly corresponds to TRBD1 (5 bases). The CDR3 sequence is 13 residues long. Trimming left V 3 bases short and J 5 bases short, with 14 bases between. Germline V gives CDR1 GTSNPN, CDR2 SVGIG (reference sequence). The CDR3 nucleotides read TGTGCCTGGAGGCCAGGGTACGTCCACGAGCAGTACTTC. It encodes CAWRPGYVHEQYF.

The chain links TRBV6-2 or TRBV6-3 to TRBJ2-7, with 7 nucleotides matching TRBD2. With V trimmed by 4 bases and J by 6 bases, 12 bases remained unmatched. This CDR3 is 15 amino acids long. Per germline, CDR1 MNHEY and CDR2 SVGEGT. Here the CDR3 reads CASSFSSGNLGEQYF. DNA for the CDR3: TGTGCCAGCAGTTTCTCTAGCGGCAACCTTGGCGAGCAGTACTTC.